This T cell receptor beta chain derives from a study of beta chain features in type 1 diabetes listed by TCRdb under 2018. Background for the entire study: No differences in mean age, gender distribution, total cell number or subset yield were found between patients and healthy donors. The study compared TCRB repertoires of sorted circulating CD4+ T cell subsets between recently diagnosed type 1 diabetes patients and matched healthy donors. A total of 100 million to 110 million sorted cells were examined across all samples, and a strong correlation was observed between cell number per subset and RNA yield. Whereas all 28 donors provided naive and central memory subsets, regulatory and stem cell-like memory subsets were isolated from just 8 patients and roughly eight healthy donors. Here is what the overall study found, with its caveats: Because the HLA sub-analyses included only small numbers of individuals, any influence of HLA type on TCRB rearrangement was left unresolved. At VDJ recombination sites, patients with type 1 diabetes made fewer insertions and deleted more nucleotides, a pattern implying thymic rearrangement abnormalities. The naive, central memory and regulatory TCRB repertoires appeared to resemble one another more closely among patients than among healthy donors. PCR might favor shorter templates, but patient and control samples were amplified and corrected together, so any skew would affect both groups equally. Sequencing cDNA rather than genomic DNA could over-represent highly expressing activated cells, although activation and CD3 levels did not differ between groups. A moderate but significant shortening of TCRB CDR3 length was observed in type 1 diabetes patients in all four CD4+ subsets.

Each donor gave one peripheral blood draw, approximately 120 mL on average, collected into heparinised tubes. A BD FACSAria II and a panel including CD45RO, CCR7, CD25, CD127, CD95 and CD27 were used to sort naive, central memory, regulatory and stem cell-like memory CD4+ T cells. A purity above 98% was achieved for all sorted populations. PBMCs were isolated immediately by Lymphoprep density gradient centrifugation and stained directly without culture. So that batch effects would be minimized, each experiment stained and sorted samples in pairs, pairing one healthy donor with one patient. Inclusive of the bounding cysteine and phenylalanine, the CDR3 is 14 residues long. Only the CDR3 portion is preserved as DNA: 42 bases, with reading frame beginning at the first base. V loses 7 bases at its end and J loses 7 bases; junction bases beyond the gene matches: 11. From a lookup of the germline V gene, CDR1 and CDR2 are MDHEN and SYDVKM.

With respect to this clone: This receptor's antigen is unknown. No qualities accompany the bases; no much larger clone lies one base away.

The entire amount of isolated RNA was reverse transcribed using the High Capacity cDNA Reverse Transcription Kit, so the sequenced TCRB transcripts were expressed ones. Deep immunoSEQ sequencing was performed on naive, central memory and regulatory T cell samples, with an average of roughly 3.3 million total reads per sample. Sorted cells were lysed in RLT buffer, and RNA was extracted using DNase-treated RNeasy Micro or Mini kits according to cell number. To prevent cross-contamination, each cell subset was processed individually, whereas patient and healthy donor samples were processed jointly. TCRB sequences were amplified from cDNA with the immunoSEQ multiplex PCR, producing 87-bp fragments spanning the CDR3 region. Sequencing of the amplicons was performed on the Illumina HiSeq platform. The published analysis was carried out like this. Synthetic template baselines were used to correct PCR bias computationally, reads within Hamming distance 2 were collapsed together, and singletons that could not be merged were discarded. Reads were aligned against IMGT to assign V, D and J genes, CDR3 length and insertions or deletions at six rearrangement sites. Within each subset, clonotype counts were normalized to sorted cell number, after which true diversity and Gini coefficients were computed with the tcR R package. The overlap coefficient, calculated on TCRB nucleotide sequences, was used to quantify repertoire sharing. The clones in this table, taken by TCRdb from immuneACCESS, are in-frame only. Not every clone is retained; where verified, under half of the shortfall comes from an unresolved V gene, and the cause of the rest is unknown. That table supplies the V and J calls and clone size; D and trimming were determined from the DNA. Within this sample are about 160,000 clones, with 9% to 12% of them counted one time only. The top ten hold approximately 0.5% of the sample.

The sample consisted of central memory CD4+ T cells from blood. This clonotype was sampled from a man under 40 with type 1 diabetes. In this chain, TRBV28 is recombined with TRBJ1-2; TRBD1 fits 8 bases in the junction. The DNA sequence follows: TGTGCCAGCATCTTGCACGGACAGGGAACTGGCTACACCTTC. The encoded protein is CASILHGQGTGYTF.